These 6 T cell receptor beta chains share one sample of origin, sequenced in a study of blood T cell repertoires in COVID-19. Repertoires were generated with immunoSEQ multiplex PCR, while TCRdb's copy carries only in-frame clones and drops some. Of some 72,000 clones detected, around 90% appear once; the ten largest clones hold approximately 4.2%. The sequenced sample consisted of peripheral blood. All receptors derive from a man aged 50-59 years with active COVID-19.

The rearrangement joins TRBV15 to TRBJ2-7; the match to TRBD2 covers 10 bases. The CDR3 is 17 amino acids. V trimming: 3 bases; J trimming: 0 bases; junction bases outside the gene matches: 8. Germline V lookup: CDR1 LNHNV, CDR2 YYDKDF (reference sequence). The CDR3 loop reads CATSRLDGTSVSYEQYF. CDR3 nucleotide sequence: TGTGCCACCAGCAGGCTCGACGGGACTAGCGTCTCCTACGAGCAGTACTTC.

This clone was observed once. The chain couples TRBV18 to TRBJ1-2, with unresolved D. The V end was cut by 0 bases, the J end by 7 bases, with 6 bases between. The CDR3 totals 12 residues. From germline, CDR1 is KGHSH and CDR2 LQKENI. The CDR3 region is CASSPPAGGYTF. CDR3 nucleotide sequence: TGTGCCAGCTCACCACCGGCGGGTGGCTACACCTTC.

V is TRBV6-1 and J is TRBJ1-5; 10 positions match TRBD1. In germline, CDR1 is MNHNS, CDR2 SASEGT. Losses at the gene ends were 3 bases for V and 4 bases for J; bases not matched to a gene: 15. CDR3 length equals 19 residues. As DNA, the CDR3 is TGTGCCAGCAGTGAGCAAACTATATTGGGACAGGGGAGAAATCAGCCCCAGCATTTT. Protein sequence: CASSEQTILGQGRNQPQHF.

The rearrangement joins TRBV7-2 to TRBJ2-1, with TRBD2 matching 13 bases. The V gene's germline CDR1 is SGHTA and CDR2 FQGNSA. There are 16 residues in the CDR3. V shed 5 bases, J shed 9 bases, and the junction held 10 bases outside the gene matches. The DNA for the CDR3 is TGTGCCAGCAGCCTTTCCGGGACTAGCGGGATAGGTGAGCAGTTCTTC. It codes for CASSLSGTSGIGEQFF.

The chain has TRBV20-1 and TRBJ1-1, with a tentative D call TRBD1 (6 bases). With 5 bases removed from V and 11 bases from J, the gap between germline ends came to 15 bases. Germline lookup yields CDR1 DFQATT and CDR2 SNEGSKA (reference sequence). The CDR3 sequence is 11 residues long. CDR3 sequence: CSASGAGVAFF. In nucleotides, the CDR3 is TGCAGTGCTTCAGGGGCGGGAGTCGCTTTCTTT.

Notes on this clone: A read error may account for a junction end that differs from germline. The chain couples TRBV7-8 to TRBJ1-1, with D perhaps matching TRBD1 (6 bases). Germline-derived CDR1 and CDR2 are SGHVS and FQNEAQ. The CDR3 loop spans 15 amino acids. The CDR3 loop is CASSSHRGQNAEAFF. CDR3 bases: TGTGCCAGCAGCTCCCATAGAGGACAGAACGCTGAAGCTTTCTTT.